The rows below give T cell receptor beta chains drawn from one sample of a study of blood T cell repertoires in COVID-19. Here immunoSEQ multiplex PCR was the method, and the copy in TCRdb shows in-frame clones only, minus some. Of 270,000 or so clones in the sample, 89% were seen once. The material sequenced was peripheral blood. These receptors were taken from a woman aged 40 to 50 who had recovered from COVID-19. The CDR3 runs from the conserved cysteine through the conserved F or W. The order of the fields is J gene, D gene, clone size, V gene, CDR3 DNA, CDR3 protein. A D gene is named only where the DNA matches it firmly. Rows may omit the clone size; those that give it use once, few, many or a size class.

j_call: TRBJ2-2; d_call: TRBD1; clone_size: NA; v_call: TRBV24-1; cdr3_nt: TGTGCCACCAGTGATTCGCGGACAGGGGGTAACACCGGGGAGCTGTTTTTT; cdr3_aa: CATSDSRTGGNTGELFF
j_call: TRBJ1-6; d_call: NA; clone_size: few; v_call: TRBV9; cdr3_nt: TGTGCCAGCAGCGGCCGGTGGGAGAATTCACCCCTCCACTTT; cdr3_aa: CASSGRWENSPLHF
j_call: TRBJ2-1; d_call: TRBD2; clone_size: NA; v_call: TRBV19; cdr3_nt: TGTGCCAGCCGTGGACTAGCGGGATACAATGAGCAGTTCTTC; cdr3_aa: CASRGLAGYNEQFF
j_call: TRBJ2-2; d_call: TRBD1; clone_size: few; v_call: TRBV19; cdr3_nt: TGTGCCAGTAGTGCGGACAGGGAAGGCTCCGGGGAGCTGTTTTTT; cdr3_aa: CASSADREGSGELFF
j_call: TRBJ2-2; d_call: NA; clone_size: NA; v_call: TRBV9; cdr3_nt: TGTGCCAGCAGCGTAGTGGCAGCGGGCGGGGAGCTGTTTTTT; cdr3_aa: CASSVVAAGGELFF
j_call: TRBJ2-3; d_call: TRBD2; clone_size: NA; v_call: TRBV6-4; cdr3_nt: TGTGCCAGCAGTGACTCGAGCGGGGGCACAGATACGCAGTATTTT; cdr3_aa: CASSDSSGGTDTQYF
j_call: TRBJ1-5; d_call: NA; clone_size: once; v_call: TRBV19; cdr3_nt: TGTGCCAGTAGTATCGGGGAGGAGCAGCCCCAGCATTTT; cdr3_aa: CASSIGEEQPQHF
j_call: TRBJ1-2; d_call: NA; clone_size: NA; v_call: TRBV7-6; cdr3_nt: TGTGCCAGCAGCTTAGGTGGGGCCTCACTACGATGGGACTATGGCTACACCTTC; cdr3_aa: CASSLGGASLRWDYGYTF
j_call: TRBJ1-4; d_call: NA; clone_size: NA; v_call: TRBV5-1; cdr3_nt: TGCGCCAGCAGCTTGGGGCCAGCCCTAGCCGCCTCAGGTGAAAAACTGTTTTTT; cdr3_aa: CASSLGPALAASGEKLFF
j_call: TRBJ2-7; d_call: TRBD1; clone_size: NA; v_call: TRBV19; cdr3_nt: TGTGCCAGTAGTACGGGGACAGGGACCTACGAGCAGTACTTC; cdr3_aa: CASSTGTGTYEQYF
j_call: TRBJ1-5; d_call: NA; clone_size: many; v_call: TRBV10-3; cdr3_nt: TGTGCCATCAGTGAGACGGCGACAAGTAGCAATCAGCCCCAGCATTTT; cdr3_aa: CAISETATSSNQPQHF
j_call: TRBJ1-1; d_call: TRBD1; clone_size: few; v_call: TRBV23-1; cdr3_nt: TGCGCCAGCAGCGGGGACAGTCTTAACACTGAAGCTTTCTTT; cdr3_aa: CASSGDSLNTEAFF
j_call: TRBJ2-7; d_call: TRBD2; clone_size: NA; v_call: TRBV28; cdr3_nt: TGTGCCAGCAGCACGGGACTAGCGGGGCGCGAGCAGTACTTC; cdr3_aa: CASSTGLAGREQYF
j_call: TRBJ1-2; d_call: TRBD1; clone_size: few; v_call: TRBV19; cdr3_nt: TGTGCCAGCTCGGACAGGACCTATGGCTACACCTTC; cdr3_aa: CASSDRTYGYTF
j_call: TRBJ1-6; d_call: TRBD1; clone_size: NA; v_call: TRBV6-5; cdr3_nt: TGTGCCAGCAGAGCAGGGGGCTTTAATTCACCCCTCCACTTT; cdr3_aa: CASRAGGFNSPLHF
j_call: TRBJ1-3; d_call: NA; clone_size: NA; v_call: TRBV15; cdr3_nt: TGTGCCACCAGCAGCGGGGGGGGGTCGGTTGGAAACACCATATATTTT; cdr3_aa: CATSSGGGSVGNTIYF
j_call: TRBJ2-7; d_call: TRBD2; clone_size: NA; v_call: TRBV18; cdr3_nt: TGTGCCAGCTCACCACCTACTAGCGGGAGAGACGAGCAGTACTTC; cdr3_aa: CASSPPTSGRDEQYF
j_call: TRBJ1-6; d_call: NA; clone_size: NA; v_call: TRBV14; cdr3_nt: TGTGCCAGCAGCCAACTCCCCCCCGGGAGCTCCTATAATTCACCCCTCCACTTT; cdr3_aa: CASSQLPPGSSYNSPLHF
j_call: TRBJ1-1; d_call: NA; clone_size: NA; v_call: TRBV5-6; cdr3_nt: TGTGCCAGCGGTCAGGCCCCCACTGAAGCTTTCTTT; cdr3_aa: CASGQAPTEAFF
j_call: TRBJ2-2; d_call: TRBD2; clone_size: NA; v_call: TRBV3-1/TRBV3-2; cdr3_nt: TGTGCCAGCAGCCAGCGCGTAAGGCTGGGCGGGAGGTCAAACACCGGGGAGCTGTTTTTT; cdr3_aa: CASSQRVRLGGRSNTGELFF
j_call: TRBJ1-5; d_call: NA; clone_size: NA; v_call: TRBV2; cdr3_nt: TGTGCCAGCAGTGACCAGGGGTTACCCCAGCATTTT; cdr3_aa: CASSDQGLPQHF
j_call: TRBJ2-3; d_call: TRBD2; clone_size: NA; v_call: TRBV24-1; cdr3_nt: TGTGCCACCAGTGACCTTCTAGCGGGAGGCGCAGATACGCAGTATTTT; cdr3_aa: CATSDLLAGGADTQYF
j_call: TRBJ1-5; d_call: NA; clone_size: few; v_call: TRBV4-2; cdr3_nt: TGTGCCAGCAGCCAAGATGCTCGAGGGGGATTCGGTCAGCCCCAGCATTTT; cdr3_aa: CASSQDARGGFGQPQHF
j_call: TRBJ2-7; d_call: TRBD1; clone_size: NA; v_call: TRBV6-5; cdr3_nt: TGTGCCAGCAGGGACAGGGGCCACGAGCAGTACTTC; cdr3_aa: CASRDRGHEQYF
j_call: TRBJ2-1; d_call: TRBD2; clone_size: NA; v_call: TRBV20-1; cdr3_nt: TGCAGTGCTAGTGGCGGGAGTAGCTCCTACAATGAGCAGTTCTTC; cdr3_aa: CSASGGSSSYNEQFF
j_call: TRBJ2-2; d_call: NA; clone_size: NA; v_call: TRBV6-1; cdr3_nt: TGTGCCAGCAGTGACAAGGGAGGCCCCGGTACCGGGGAGCTGTTTTTT; cdr3_aa: CASSDKGGPGTGELFF
j_call: TRBJ1-3; d_call: NA; clone_size: NA; v_call: TRBV13; cdr3_nt: TGTGCCAGCAGCTTAGAGCGCTACTCTGGAAACACCATATATTTT; cdr3_aa: CASSLERYSGNTIYF
j_call: TRBJ1-1; d_call: NA; clone_size: NA; v_call: TRBV6-5; cdr3_nt: TGTGCCAGCAGGTGGGGGGGCGGCACTGAAGCTTTCTTT; cdr3_aa: CASRWGGGTEAFF
j_call: TRBJ1-4; d_call: TRBD1; clone_size: NA; v_call: TRBV30; cdr3_nt: TGTGCCTGGGACAGGGGGCCGGGGAATGAAAAACTGTTTTTT; cdr3_aa: CAWDRGPGNEKLFF
j_call: TRBJ2-1; d_call: NA; clone_size: NA; v_call: TRBV5-1; cdr3_nt: TGCGCCAGCAGCTTGCAGACAGGTACCCCATACAATGAGCAGTTCTTC; cdr3_aa: CASSLQTGTPYNEQFF